The rows below give T cell receptor beta chains drawn from one sample of a study of T cell repertoires in cytomegalovirus infection. These receptors lack a known antigen. TCRdb re-called the reads through MiXCR, storing one row per CDR3 protein. The table has about 34,000 distinct CDR3 sequences, roughly 49% seen once. Specimen: CD8+ T cells from cultured PBMCs, collected from culture after CMV antigen stimulation. The receptors were gathered from a human donor in good health (CMV status not recorded). Some clones in this sample may be carry-over from other donors' samples. CDR3s leave out the opening cysteine and the closing phenylalanine or tryptophan. The D gene is left open where the match is weak.

d_gene: NA
j_gene: TRBJ2-7
v_gene: TRBV6-2/TRBV6-3
CDR3aa: ASSYLPAGSSYEQY

d_gene: TRBD1
j_gene: TRBJ1-1
v_gene: TRBV9
CDR3aa: ASSPYSGGLNTEAF

d_gene: TRBD2
j_gene: TRBJ2-1
v_gene: TRBV6-6
CDR3aa: ASSYSASGGFYNEQF

d_gene: TRBD2
j_gene: TRBJ2-1
v_gene: TRBV19
CDR3aa: ASSILSGESYNEQF

d_gene: NA
j_gene: TRBJ2-3
v_gene: TRBV11-2
CDR3aa: ASSLVRTNTDTQY

d_gene: TRBD1
j_gene: TRBJ2-1
v_gene: TRBV11-2
CDR3aa: ASSPDRGFYNEQF

d_gene: NA
j_gene: TRBJ2-7
v_gene: TRBV7-6
CDR3aa: ASSLGPGAVQY

d_gene: NA
j_gene: TRBJ2-1
v_gene: TRBV5-1
CDR3aa: ASSFGGEQF

d_gene: TRBD1
j_gene: TRBJ2-3
v_gene: TRBV28
CDR3aa: ASSLSVDLSGTGGPNTQY

d_gene: NA
j_gene: TRBJ2-5
v_gene: TRBV12-3/TRBV12-4
CDR3aa: ASSLDSKETQY

d_gene: NA
j_gene: TRBJ1-1
v_gene: TRBV29-1
CDR3aa: SADRSGTEAF

d_gene: NA
j_gene: TRBJ1-2
v_gene: TRBV6-1
CDR3aa: ASSLSLRGEYGYT

d_gene: TRBD1
j_gene: TRBJ1-5
v_gene: TRBV7-8
CDR3aa: ASSLERTGNQPQH

d_gene: NA
j_gene: TRBJ2-1
v_gene: TRBV28
CDR3aa: ASSFDGGLPGNEQF

d_gene: NA
j_gene: TRBJ2-3
v_gene: TRBV7-3
CDR3aa: ASSTSDTQY

d_gene: TRBD1
j_gene: TRBJ1-6
v_gene: TRBV7-2
CDR3aa: ATKDRDYNSPLH

d_gene: NA
j_gene: TRBJ2-1
v_gene: TRBV11-3
CDR3aa: ASSPRSEERTSSYNEQF